This entry concerns a single TCR beta chain. This clonotype was counted a few times. Its antigen has not been determined. Qualities for individual bases were not recorded, and no much larger clone is one base off. These data come from a study of T-cell reconstitution after alpha-beta-depleted transplantation in children (dated by TCRdb to 2015 to 2016). The study in broad terms: Using TCR repertoire profiling, the study followed T-cell immune reconstitution in a quantitative way in children after TCRalphabeta/CD19-depleted allogeneic hematopoietic cell transplantation. General findings and caveats noted by the study authors: Hyperexpanded clone frequencies declined over subsequent months; after one year, T-cell counts and TCRbeta diversity were mostly attributed to newly produced T cells. The high TCRbeta diversity at day 60 in some patients was ascribed to recipient T cells and intrathymic progenitors that had survived conditioning. The apparently early alphabetaT-cell count recovery about two months after transplant was reportedly dependent on only several hundred rapidly expanded clones derived from non-depleted graft cells.

The receptor library was made with PCR. TCRdb shows the sequencer as Illumina HiSeq 2500. TCR libraries were prepared with molecular barcoding, using unique molecular identifiers to normalize TCRbeta repertoire quantification. TCRdb cleaned the public reads at Q25 with fastp, built clones with MiXCR and kept in-frame beta chains. Every entry covers one CDR3 protein and lists the most common genes and DNA from its rows. The sample includes 500,000 to 600,000 distinct CDR3 sequences, with 25% to 30% observed a single time. The ten largest account for around a third of the sample. What this sample's treatment or condition label stands for: allogeneic hematopoietic cell transplantation with graft depleted of TCRalphabeta T cells and CD19 B cells. The transplant recipients were children given TCRalphabeta/CD19-depleted allogeneic hematopoietic cell grafts. The CDR3 holds 21 amino acids from the cysteine to the phenylalanine. Only the CDR3 DNA is retained, 63 bases long and in frame from the first base. Based on the germline V gene (reference sequence), the CDR1 and CDR2 sequences are MNHEY and SMNVEV. V loses 0 bases at its end and J loses 4 bases; junction bases beyond the gene matches: 19.

The receptor was isolated from a boy younger than two with Wiskott-Aldrich syndrome, due to receive a stem cell transplant. The chain is made from TRBV27 and TRBJ2-5; 11 bases in between match TRBD2. Sequencing was performed on PBMCs, taken before TCRalphabeta/CD19-depleted stem cell transplant. The CDR3 protein sequence reads: CASSLSPIPLLAGGPGETQYF. The sequence in DNA is TGTGCCAGCAGTTTATCCCCTATACCTCTATTAGCGGGAGGGCCAGGAGAGACCCAGTACTTC.